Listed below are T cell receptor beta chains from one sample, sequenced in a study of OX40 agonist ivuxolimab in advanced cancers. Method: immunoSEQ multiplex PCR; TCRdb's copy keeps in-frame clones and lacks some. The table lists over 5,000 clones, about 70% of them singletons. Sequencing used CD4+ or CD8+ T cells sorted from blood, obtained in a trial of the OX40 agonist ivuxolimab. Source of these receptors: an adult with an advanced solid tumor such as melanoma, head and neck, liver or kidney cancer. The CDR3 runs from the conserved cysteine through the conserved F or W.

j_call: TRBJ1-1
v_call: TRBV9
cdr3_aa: CASSLGTGDTEAFF

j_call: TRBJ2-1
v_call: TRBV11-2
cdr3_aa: CVSSLGIEVGNEQFF

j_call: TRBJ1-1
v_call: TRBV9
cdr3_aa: CASSVSSGGVDEAFF

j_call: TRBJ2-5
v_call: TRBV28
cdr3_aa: CASSLYRRVQETQYF

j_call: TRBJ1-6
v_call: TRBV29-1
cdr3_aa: CRTVGGSNNSPLHF

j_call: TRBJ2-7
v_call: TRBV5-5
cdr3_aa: CASSLWNRGIYEQYF

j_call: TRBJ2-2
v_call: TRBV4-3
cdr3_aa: CASSQDRQGALTGELFF

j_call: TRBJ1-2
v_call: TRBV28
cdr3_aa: CASSLEGDGGDYGYTF

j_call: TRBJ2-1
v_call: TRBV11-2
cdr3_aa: CASSLSLAGPTNEQFF

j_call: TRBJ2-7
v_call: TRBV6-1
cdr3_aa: CASSEDLTASYEQYF

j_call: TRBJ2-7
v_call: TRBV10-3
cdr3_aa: CAISLGTSQNEQYF

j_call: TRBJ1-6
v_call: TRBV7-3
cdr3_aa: CASSLGSYSPLHF

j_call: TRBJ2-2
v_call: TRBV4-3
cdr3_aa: CASSQDNSVDRGGDRELFF

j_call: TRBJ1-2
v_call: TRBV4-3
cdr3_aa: CASSQDRTGAVMWGYTF

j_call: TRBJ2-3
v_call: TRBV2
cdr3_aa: CASSEGQGPDTQYF

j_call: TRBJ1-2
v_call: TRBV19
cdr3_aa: CASSIDGTTASYGYTF

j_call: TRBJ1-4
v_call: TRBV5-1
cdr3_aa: CASSFMSAGNEKLFF

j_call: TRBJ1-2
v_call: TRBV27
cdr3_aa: CASSPGATNYGYTF

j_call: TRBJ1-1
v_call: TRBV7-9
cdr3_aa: CASSLGDRANTEAFF

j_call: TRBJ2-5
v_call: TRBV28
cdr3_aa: CASSSRLRQETQYF

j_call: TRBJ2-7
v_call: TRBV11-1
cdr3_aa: CASSLGGPGTAYEQYF

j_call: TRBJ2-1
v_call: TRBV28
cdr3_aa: CASSTLKTSYNEQFF

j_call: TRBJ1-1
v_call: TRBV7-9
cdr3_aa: CASSANRALNTEAFF

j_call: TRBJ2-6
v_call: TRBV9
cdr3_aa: CASKHRDSGANVLTF

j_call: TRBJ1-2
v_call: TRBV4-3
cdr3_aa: CASSQDPGGVYGYTF

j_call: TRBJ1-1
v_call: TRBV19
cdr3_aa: CASSPGTGNTEAFF

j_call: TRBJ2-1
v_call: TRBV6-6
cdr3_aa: CASSYGSGGRDEQFF

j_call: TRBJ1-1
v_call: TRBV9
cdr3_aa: CASSVGQGNTEAFF

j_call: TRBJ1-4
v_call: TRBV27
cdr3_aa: CASSFRVGREKLFF